This passage covers 25 T cell receptor beta chains from one sample sequenced in a study of T cells in Graves' hyperthyroidism and ophthalmopathy. Amplification of TCR beta CDR3 regions used RNA as the template. First-round RT-PCR targeting the TCR CDR3 was performed with the HTBI primer set. From the multiplex PCR reads, TCRdb called clonotypes with MiXCR, one entry per CDR3 protein. The table has around 520,000 distinct CDR3 sequences, 13% to 15% seen once. The material sequenced was blood. These receptors were obtained from a woman aged 18-29 years with Graves' hyperthyroidism.

This clonotype was detected ten times or more. This chain joins TRBV6-2 or TRBV6-3 and TRBJ2-2; maybe TRBD2 (6 bases). V was clipped by 6 bases and J by 6 bases, with 20 bases between them. The CDR3 length is 16 residues. Germline assignment: CDR1 MNHEY and CDR2 SVGEGT. The CDR3 DNA sequence: TGTGCCAGCAGCCCCCCCAGGAGACTAGTATCCGGGGAGCTGTTTTTT. As protein: CASSPPRRLVSGELFF.

This clonotype was detected only a few times. V usage is TRBV19 and J usage is TRBJ2-1, with 10 bases lining up with TRBD2. The CDR3 runs to 15 residues. V shed 4 bases and J 10 bases; nucleotides not matched to a gene: 10. Germline CDR1 reads LNHDA; CDR2 reads SQIVND (reference sequence). The CDR3 region is CASSSPLAGVGEQFF. In DNA form, the CDR3 reads TGTGCCAGTAGTAGTCCGCTAGCGGGAGTTGGAGAGCAGTTCTTC.

The V and J genes are TRBV29-1 and TRBJ1-2; D is possibly TRBD1 (6 bases). Per the germline V gene, CDR1 is SQVTM and CDR2 is ANQGSEA. CDR3 size: 14 residues. V gave up 5 bases and J gave up 10 bases, with 23 bases separating them. CDR3 amino acids: CSVTPRQAVGVYTF. The CDR3 bases are TGCAGCGTTACACCCCGACAGGCGGTGGGTGTCTACACCTTC.

The chain links TRBV24-1 to TRBJ2-5, with D maybe TRBD1 (5 bases). The germline V gene has CDR1 KGHDR and CDR2 SFDVKD. Trimming left V 6 bases short and J 3 bases short, with 13 bases between. This CDR3 region has 14 residues. DNA of the CDR3: TGTGCCACCAGTAAAGTCGGACAAGAAGAGACCCAGTACTTC. Amino acid sequence: CATSKVGQEETQYF.

The chain has TRBV7-3 and TRBJ1-1; 7 bases are shared with TRBD1. V shed 5 bases and J 4 bases; nucleotides not matched to a gene: 4. The CDR3 runs 13 residues. Germline V gene lookup returns CDR1 SGHTA and CDR2 FQGTGA. The CDR3 sequence: CASSSYRGTEAFF. The DNA for the CDR3 is TGTGCCAGCAGCAGTTACAGGGGCACTGAAGCTTTCTTT.

This clonotype came up a few times. This chain connects TRBV5-1 to TRBJ2-5; D unclear. V was pared by 6 bases and J by 0 bases, with 12 bases between. Germline CDR1 and CDR2: SGHRS and YFSETQ. The CDR3 consists of 14 residues. CDR3 protein: CASTPDPNQETQYF. DNA of the CDR3: TGCGCCAGCACCCCGGACCCAAACCAAGAGACCCAGTACTTC.

Many counts were recorded for this clonotype. The chain uses TRBV7-2 and TRBJ1-4; 9 bases map to TRBD1. Germline V gene data show CDR1 as SGHTA and CDR2 as FQGNSA. The CDR3 has 14 residues. The ends lost 4 bases at V and 7 bases at J; junction bases unmatched: 4. This chain's CDR3 is CASSSGQGGEKLFF. The CDR3, as DNA: TGTGCCAGCAGCTCGGGACAGGGAGGTGAAAAACTGTTTTTT.

This sequence joins TRBV4-1 and TRBJ1-4, with 7 bases that match TRBD1. Germline V CDR1 and CDR2: MGHRA, YSYEKL. Trimming cost V 6 bases and J 8 bases; bases outside gene matches: 12. The CDR3 covers 15 residues. CDR3 loop: CASRLSSRDSEKLFF. The CDR3 DNA follows: TGCGCCAGCAGACTCTCCTCCCGGGACAGCGAAAAACTGTTTTTT.

This clonotype was observed a few times. J is TRBJ1-1 and V is TRBV30, with D uncertain. The CDR3 totals 12 residues. V was clipped by 2 bases and J by 1 base, with 5 bases between them. Germline values: CDR1 GTSNPN, CDR2 SVGIG (reference sequence). The CDR3 sequence: CAWSQENTEAFF. CDR3 bases: TGTGCCTGGAGTCAGGAGAACACTGAAGCTTTCTTT.

This chain uses TRBV28 with TRBJ2-1; tentatively, D is TRBD1 (6 bases). The CDR3 sequence is 15 residues long. Germline V lookup: CDR1 MDHEN, CDR2 SYDVKM. V was cut by 6 bases and J by 4 bases, with 16 bases left in between. CDR3 nucleotide sequence: TGTGCCAGCAGCTCGGACAGTAACTCATACAATGAGCAGTTCTTC. Its translation: CASSSDSNSYNEQFF.

This clonotype appeared many times. The chain recombines TRBV5-6 with TRBJ2-5; 7 bases are shared with TRBD1. Germline values: CDR1 SGHDT, CDR2 YYEEEE. V lost 7 bases and J lost 2; bases outside the gene matches: 11. The length of the CDR3 is 15 residues. This chain's CDR3 is CASAWTGRVQETQYF. The CDR3, as DNA: TGTGCCAGCGCTTGGACAGGTCGAGTGCAAGAGACCCAGTACTTC.

This clonotype showed up many times. The CDR3 nucleotides are TGTGCCAGCAGCTTAGCAATCTCTACCGGGAATGAAAAACTGTTTTTT. This sequence encodes CASSLAISTGNEKLFF. The chain couples TRBV7-9 to TRBJ1-4, with D unclear. CDR1 is SEHNR and CDR2 is FQNEAQ in the germline V gene (reference sequence). The CDR3 sequence is 16 residues long. Between the trimmed V and J ends, which lost 0 bases and 5 bases, there was a span of 13 bases. The full variable domain, its missing parts supplied by reference TRBV7-9 and TRBJ1-4, is DTGVSQNPRHKITKRGQNVTFRCDPISEHNRLYWYRQTLGQGPEFLTYFQNEAQLEKSRLLSDRFSAERPKGSFSTLEIQRTEQGDSAMYLCASSLAISTGNEKLFFGSGTQLSVL.

This clonotype has at least ten counts. The chain carries TRBV2 and TRBJ1-4; perhaps TRBD1 as D (6 bases). Germline CDR1 reads SNHLY; CDR2 reads FYNNEI. Trimming cost V 6 bases and J 4 bases, with 12 bases left between them. The CDR3 is 14 residues long. In DNA, the CDR3 is TGTGCCAGCAGCTGGGGGCAGAATAATGAAAAACTGTTTTTT. It yields the protein CASSWGQNNEKLFF.

This clonotype was recorded at least ten times. The V and J genes are TRBV18 and TRBJ2-7, with TRBD2 matching 10 bases. CDR3 size: 19 residues. CDR1 is KGHSH, CDR2 LQKENI, per germline. Trimming removed 1 base from V and 3 bases from J; junction bases left unmatched: 15. CDR3 region: CASSPRSLAGAHGHYEQYV. In DNA form, the CDR3 reads TGTGCCAGCTCACCACGGTCCCTAGCGGGAGCGCACGGCCACTACGAGCAGTACGTC.

This chain uses TRBV4-1 with TRBJ2-1; TRBD2 matches at 7 bases. Looked up from germline, CDR1 is MGHRA and CDR2 is YSYEKL. This CDR3 comprises 16 residues. V lost 1 base and J lost 9; bases outside the gene matches: 12. This chain's CDR3 is CASSQVGTGGMGEQFF. CDR3 coding DNA: TGCGCCAGCAGCCAAGTAGGTACCGGGGGGATGGGTGAGCAGTTCTTC.

This clonotype was detected only a few times. Since a much larger clone is just one base distant, this may be a read error. CDR3 DNA sequence: TGTGCCAGCAGCCTAGCGCAGATTGGCGAGCAGTACTTC. This sequence encodes CASSLAQIGEQYF. The genes are TRBV3-1 and TRBJ2-7; D possibly corresponds to TRBD2 (5 bases). Germline-derived CDR1 and CDR2 are LGHDT and YNNKEL (reference sequence). V was pared by 4 bases and J by 6 bases, with 13 bases between. The CDR3 has 13 amino acids.

This clonotype was detected once. The rearrangement links TRBV27 to TRBJ2-3; 11 nucleotides align to TRBD2. The length of the CDR3 is 12 residues. Trimming took 10 bases from V and 7 from J; bases not matched to a gene: 4. Germline V gene lookup returns CDR1 MNHEY and CDR2 SMNVEV (reference sequence). The CDR3 nucleotides read TGTGCCACCCTAGCGGGAGGTAATACGCAGTATTTT. Protein: CATLAGGNTQYF.

This clonotype was detected many times. This chain links TRBV2 with TRBJ2-6; D is ambiguous. Germline CDR1 and CDR2: SNHLY and FYNNEI. This CDR3 has 18 amino acids. With 6 bases removed from V and 0 bases from J, the gap between germline ends came to 18 bases. The CDR3 sequence is CASRGLGRRNSGANVLTF. The CDR3 DNA reads as TGTGCCAGCAGGGGGTTAGGGCGACGGAACTCTGGGGCCAACGTCCTGACTTTC.

Ten or more counts support this clonotype. The V gene is TRBV20-1, the J gene TRBJ2-5, with 9 bases matching TRBD2. The germline CDR1 and CDR2 sequences are DFQATT and SNEGSKA (reference sequence). The trim removed 0 bases at V and 5 bases at J, leaving 13 bases unmatched. CDR3 length: 17 amino acids. The DNA for the CDR3 is TGCAGTGCTAGAGATCCGAGGCTAGCGGGACGGGAGGAGACCCAGTACTTC. This sequence encodes CSARDPRLAGREETQYF.

In this sample, this clonotype turned up many times. V and J are TRBV10-3 and TRBJ2-1; D is unclear. The CDR3 covers 15 residues. Between the trimmed V and J ends, which lost 7 bases and 5 bases, there was a span of 18 bases. Germline CDR1 is ENHRY and CDR2 is SYGVKD. CDR3 region: CAITHGAEPHNEQFF. Written as DNA, the CDR3 is TGTGCCATCACCCATGGCGCGGAACCCCACAATGAGCAGTTCTTC.

This clonotype was seen many times. V gene TRBV12-3 or TRBV12-4 combines with J gene TRBJ1-2, with 11 bases lining up with TRBD1. This CDR3 is built from 17 residues. After removal of 4 bases from V and 6 bases from J, the junction contained 13 bases not matched to a gene. CDR3 sequence: CASSSGTGGNLIDGYTF. In DNA form, the CDR3 reads TGTGCCAGCAGTTCAGGGACAGGGGGAAATCTGATAGATGGCTACACCTTC.

This clonotype was seen repeatedly, ten times or more. The chain has TRBV2 and TRBJ1-1; no definite D call. The CDR3 sequence is 12 residues long. Germline V gene data show CDR1 as SNHLY and CDR2 as FYNNEI. Trimming removed 6 bases at V and 1 base at J, with 6 bases between. The CDR3 loop reads CASSAPNTEAFF. In nucleotides, the CDR3 is TGTGCCAGCAGCGCGCCGAACACTGAAGCTTTCTTT.

The CDR3 sequence is CASSQEAIASIYF. In nucleotides, the CDR3 is TGTGCCAGCAGCCAAGAAGCGATCGCTTCCATATATTTT. This chain uses TRBV3-1 with TRBJ1-3; D is undetermined. From germline, CDR1 is LGHDT and CDR2 YNNKEL (reference sequence). V was cut by 0 bases and J by 11 bases, with 11 bases left in between. The CDR3 has 13 amino acids.

This clonotype was observed a few times. The rearrangement uses TRBV29-1 and TRBJ2-7; D remains unclear. This CDR3 spans 10 amino acids. Germline CDR1 and CDR2: SQVTM and ANQGSEA. The V gene lost 4 bases and the J gene lost 4 bases, with 5 bases spanning the gap. CDR3 nucleotide sequence: TGCAGCGTTGGAACATACGAGCAGTACTTC. Translated: CSVGTYEQYF.

This clonotype was seen a few times. The V gene is TRBV20-1, the J gene TRBJ2-3, with D tentatively TRBD2 (5 bases). CDR3 length equals 14 residues. Trimming took off 3 bases at V and 4 bases at J, with 14 bases between the two ends. The germline V gene has CDR1 DFQATT and CDR2 SNEGSKA (reference sequence). The CDR3 region is CSASGTVSADTQYF. Written as DNA, the CDR3 is TGCAGTGCTAGCGGAACAGTTAGCGCAGATACGCAGTATTTT.